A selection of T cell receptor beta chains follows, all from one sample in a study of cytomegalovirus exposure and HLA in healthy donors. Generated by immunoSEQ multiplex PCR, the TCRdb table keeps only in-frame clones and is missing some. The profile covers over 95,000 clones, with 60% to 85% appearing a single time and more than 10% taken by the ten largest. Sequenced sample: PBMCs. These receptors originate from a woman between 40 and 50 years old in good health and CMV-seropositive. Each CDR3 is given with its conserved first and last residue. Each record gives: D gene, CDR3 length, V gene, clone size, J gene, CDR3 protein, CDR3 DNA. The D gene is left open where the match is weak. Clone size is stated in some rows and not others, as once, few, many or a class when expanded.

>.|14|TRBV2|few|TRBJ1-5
CASRMDTVYQPQHF
TGTGCCAGCAGAATGGACACTGTTTATCAGCCCCAGCATTTT
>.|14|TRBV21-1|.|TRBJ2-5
CASSDRQGGETQYF
TGTGCCAGCAGCGACCGACAGGGAGGAGAGACCCAGTACTTC
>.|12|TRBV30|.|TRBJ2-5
CAWSAPGETQYF
TGTGCCTGGAGTGCCCCGGGGGAGACCCAGTACTTC
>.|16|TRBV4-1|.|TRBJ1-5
CASSQVVQGGEQPQHF
TGCGCCAGCAGCCAAGTGGTGCAGGGTGGGGAACAGCCCCAGCATTTT
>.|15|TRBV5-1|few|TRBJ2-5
CASSPAGQIQETQYF
TGCGCCAGCAGCCCGGCGGGTCAGATACAAGAGACCCAGTACTTC
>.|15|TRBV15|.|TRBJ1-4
CATSREGIPNEKLFF
TGTGCCACCAGCAGAGAGGGCATCCCTAATGAAAAACTGTTTTTT
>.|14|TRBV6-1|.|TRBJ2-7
CASSEVGLSYEQYF
TGTGCCAGCAGTGAAGTGGGACTTTCCTACGAGCAGTACTTC
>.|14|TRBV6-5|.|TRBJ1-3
CASSPRVSGNTIYF
TGTGCCAGCAGTCCCAGGGTATCTGGAAACACCATATATTTT
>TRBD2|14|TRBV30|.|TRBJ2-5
CAWSGLAVQETQYF
TGTGCCTGGAGTGGACTAGCGGTCCAAGAGACCCAGTACTTC
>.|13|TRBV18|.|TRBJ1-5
CASSLDTNQPQHF
TGTGCCAGCTCCCTTGACACAAATCAGCCCCAGCATTTT
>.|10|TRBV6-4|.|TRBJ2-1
CASRAVEQFF
TGTGCCAGCAGGGCGGTGGAGCAGTTCTTC
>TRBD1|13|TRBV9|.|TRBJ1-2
CASSATGVGGYTF
TGTGCCAGCAGCGCAACAGGGGTGGGGGGCTACACCTTC
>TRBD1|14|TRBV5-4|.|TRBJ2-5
CASSSDRAQETQYF
TGTGCCAGCAGCTCGGACAGGGCCCAAGAGACCCAGTACTTC
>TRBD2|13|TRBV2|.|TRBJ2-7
CASSEVGRGTQYF
TGTGCCAGCAGTGAAGTGGGGCGGGGGACGCAGTACTTC
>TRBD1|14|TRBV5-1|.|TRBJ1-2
CASSRTGLGGGYTF
TGCGCCAGCAGCCGGACAGGCCTTGGGGGGGGCTACACCTTC
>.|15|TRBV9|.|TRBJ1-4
CASARPGDTNEKLFF
TGTGCCAGCGCCCGACCAGGGGACACTAATGAAAAACTGTTTTTT
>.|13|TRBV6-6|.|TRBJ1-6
CASILPGISPLHF
TGTGCCAGCATACTGCCGGGGATCTCACCCCTCCACTTT
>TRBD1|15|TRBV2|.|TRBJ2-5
CASSVSGQGVTAQYF
TGTGCCAGCAGTGTTAGTGGGCAGGGGGTGACGGCCCAGTACTTC
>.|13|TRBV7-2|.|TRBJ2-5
CASSSRYQETQYF
TGTGCCAGCAGCTCGCGGTACCAAGAGACCCAGTACTTC
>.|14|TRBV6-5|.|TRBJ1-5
CASSYSSNSQPQHF
TGTGCCAGCAGTTACTCGAGTAACTCCCAGCCCCAGCATTTT
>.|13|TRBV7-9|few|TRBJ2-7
CASSPGSPYEQYF
TGTGCCAGCAGCCCAGGGTCCCCCTACGAGCAGTACTTC
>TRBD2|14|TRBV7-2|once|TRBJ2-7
CASSGGGTYYEQYF
TGTGCCAGCAGCGGGGGGGGTACTTACTACGAGCAGTACTTC
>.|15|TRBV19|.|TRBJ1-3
CASSDRQGSGNTIYF
TGTGCCAGTAGTGACCGTCAGGGCTCTGGAAACACCATATATTTT
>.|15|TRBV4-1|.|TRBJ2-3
CASSQDGRATDTQYF
TGCGCCAGCAGCCAAGATGGCAGGGCTACGGATACGCAGTATTTT
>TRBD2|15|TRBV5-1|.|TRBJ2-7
CASSLGGTSPYEQYF
TGCGCCAGCAGCTTGGGTGGGACTAGCCCCTACGAGCAGTACTTC
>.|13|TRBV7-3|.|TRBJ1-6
CASSLQGNSPLHF
TGTGCCAGCAGCTTACAGGGAAATTCACCCCTCCACTTT
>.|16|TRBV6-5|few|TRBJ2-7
CASSYSGARMTYEQYF
TGTGCCAGCAGTTATTCTGGGGCACGAATGACCTACGAGCAGTACTTC
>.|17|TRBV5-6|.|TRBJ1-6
CASSWYFENPYNSPLHF
TGTGCCAGCAGCTGGTATTTCGAGAATCCTTATAATTCACCCCTCCACTTT
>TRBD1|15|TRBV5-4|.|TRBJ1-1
CASSTGGQGFTEAFF
TGTGCCAGCAGCACGGGGGGACAGGGGTTCACTGAAGCTTTCTTT
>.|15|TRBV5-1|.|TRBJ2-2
CASSLLQGNTGELFF
TGCGCCAGCAGCTTGTTGCAGGGGAACACCGGGGAGCTGTTTTTT
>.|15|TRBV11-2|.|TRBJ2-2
CASSSRTLQGGELFF
TGTGCCAGCAGCTCTCGGACCTTACAGGGCGGGGAGCTGTTTTTT